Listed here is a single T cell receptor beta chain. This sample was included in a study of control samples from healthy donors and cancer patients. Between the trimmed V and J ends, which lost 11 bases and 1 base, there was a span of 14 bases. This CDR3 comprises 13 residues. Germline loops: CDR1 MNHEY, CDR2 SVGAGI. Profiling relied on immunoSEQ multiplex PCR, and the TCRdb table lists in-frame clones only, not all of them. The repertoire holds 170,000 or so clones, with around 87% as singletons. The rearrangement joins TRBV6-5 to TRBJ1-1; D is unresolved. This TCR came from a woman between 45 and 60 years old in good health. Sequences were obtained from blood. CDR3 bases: TGTGCCGTCACCAGGAGGCCGAACACTGAAGCTTTCTTT. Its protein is CAVTRRPNTEAFF.